The T cell receptor beta chain described here comes from a study of blood T cell repertoires in COVID-19. In the study overall: Samples representing acute and convalescent COVID-19 were sourced from the United States, Italy and Spain. PBMCs, B-cell-depleted T cells, or T cells were the source of the cDNA or gDNA that made up the material.

TCRdb's table, derived via immunoSEQ multiplex PCR, lists solely in-frame clones and lacks some. The sample carries under 200,000 clones, 75% to 90% recorded once. In terms of age and location, participants ranged from roughly 18 to 90 years and lived in approximately 26 US areas. Deletions cut 4 bases from V and 1 base from J, with 20 bases between. Per the germline V gene, CDR1 is SGHRS and CDR2 is YFSETQ. This CDR3 has 17 amino acids. The sequence was obtained from a woman aged 55 to 70 who had recovered from COVID-19. The sequenced sample was PBMCs or T cells enriched from blood (not recorded which). V gene TRBV5-1 combines with J gene TRBJ1-1; perhaps TRBD1 as D (5 bases). CDR3 in amino acids: CASSRNFMGLQNTEAFF. Here the CDR3 DNA reads TGCGCCAGCAGCCGAAATTTCATGGGGCTTCAGAACACTGAAGCTTTCTTT.